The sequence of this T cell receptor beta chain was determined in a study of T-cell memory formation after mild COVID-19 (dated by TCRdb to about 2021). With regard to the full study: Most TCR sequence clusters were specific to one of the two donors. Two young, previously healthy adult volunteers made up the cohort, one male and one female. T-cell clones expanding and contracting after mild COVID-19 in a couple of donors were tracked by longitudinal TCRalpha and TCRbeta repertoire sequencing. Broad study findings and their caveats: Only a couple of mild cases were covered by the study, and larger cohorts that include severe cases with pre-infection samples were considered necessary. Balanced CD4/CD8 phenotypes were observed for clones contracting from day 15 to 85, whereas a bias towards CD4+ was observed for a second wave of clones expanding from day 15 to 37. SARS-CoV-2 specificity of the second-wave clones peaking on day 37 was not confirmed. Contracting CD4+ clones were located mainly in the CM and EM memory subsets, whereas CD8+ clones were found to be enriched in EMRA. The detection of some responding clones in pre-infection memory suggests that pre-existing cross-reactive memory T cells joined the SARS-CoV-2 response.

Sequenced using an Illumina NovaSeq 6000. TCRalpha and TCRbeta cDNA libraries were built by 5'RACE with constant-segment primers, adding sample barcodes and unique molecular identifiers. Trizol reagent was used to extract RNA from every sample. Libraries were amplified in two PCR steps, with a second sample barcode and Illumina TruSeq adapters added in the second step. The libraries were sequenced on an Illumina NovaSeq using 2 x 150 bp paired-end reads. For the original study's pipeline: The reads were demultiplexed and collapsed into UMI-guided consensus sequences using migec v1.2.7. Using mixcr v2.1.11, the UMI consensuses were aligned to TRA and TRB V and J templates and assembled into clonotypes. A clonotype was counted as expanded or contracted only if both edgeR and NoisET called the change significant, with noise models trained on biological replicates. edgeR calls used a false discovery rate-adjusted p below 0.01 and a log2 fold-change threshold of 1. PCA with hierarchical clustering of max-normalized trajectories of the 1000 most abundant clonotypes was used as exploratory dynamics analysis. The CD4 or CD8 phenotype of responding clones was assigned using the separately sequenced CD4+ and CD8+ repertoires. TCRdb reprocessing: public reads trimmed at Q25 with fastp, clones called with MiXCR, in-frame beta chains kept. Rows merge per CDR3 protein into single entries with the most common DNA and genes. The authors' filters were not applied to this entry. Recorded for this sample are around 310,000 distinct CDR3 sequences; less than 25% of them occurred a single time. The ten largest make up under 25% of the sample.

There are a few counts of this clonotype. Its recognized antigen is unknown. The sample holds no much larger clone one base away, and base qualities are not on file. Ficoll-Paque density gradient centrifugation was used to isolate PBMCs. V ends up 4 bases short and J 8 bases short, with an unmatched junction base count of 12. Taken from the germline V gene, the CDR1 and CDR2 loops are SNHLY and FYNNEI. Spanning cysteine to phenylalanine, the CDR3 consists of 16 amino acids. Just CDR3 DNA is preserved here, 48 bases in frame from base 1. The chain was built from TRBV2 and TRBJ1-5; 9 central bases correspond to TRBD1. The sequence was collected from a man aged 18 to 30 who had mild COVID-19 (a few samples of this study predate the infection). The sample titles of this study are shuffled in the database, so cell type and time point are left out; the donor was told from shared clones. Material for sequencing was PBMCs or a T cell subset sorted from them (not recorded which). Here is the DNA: TGTGCCAGCAGTGGAATAACAGGGGGCCGCTTTGAGCCCCAGCATTTT. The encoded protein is CASSGITGGRFEPQHF.